Listed here are 21 T cell receptor beta chains from one sample, sequenced in a study of control samples from healthy donors and cancer patients. The repertoire was sequenced with immunoSEQ multiplex PCR; TCRdb's copy has only in-frame clones and lacks some. The sample comprises 130,000 or so clones, approximately 91% of which are singletons, and roughly 3.2% rests with the top ten. Source material: blood. These receptors all stem from a man aged 45-60 years in good health.

This clone showed up just once. The chain employs TRBV5-1 and TRBJ1-2, with 7 bases matching TRBD1. The germline V gene encodes CDR1 SGHRS and CDR2 YFSETQ. This CDR3 is 14 amino acids long. V dropped 1 base and J dropped 4; count of bases not matched to a gene: 4. The CDR3 region has the DNA TGCGCCAGCAGCTTGTCGGCAGGGGGCTATGGCTACACCTTC. Protein sequence: CASSLSAGGYGYTF. Full variable domain (rest looked up from reference TRBV5-1 and TRBJ1-2): KAGVTQTPRYLIKTRGQQVTLSCSPISGHRSVSWYQQTPGQGLQFLFEYFSETQRNKGNFPGRFSGRQFSNSRSEMNVSTLELGDSALYLCASSLSAGGYGYTFGSGTRLTVV.

J is TRBJ2-3 and V is TRBV7-3; D may be TRBD2 (6 bases). The germline V gene encodes CDR1 SGHTA and CDR2 FQGTGA. The ends were cut back, 4 bases at V and 6 bases at J, with 20 bases in the middle. CDR3 length: 16 amino acids. The CDR3 loop is CASSSYELTGVDTQYF. The DNA for the CDR3 is TGTGCCAGCAGCTCATATGAGCTAACGGGGGTTGATACGCAGTATTTT.

The chain is built from TRBV4-1 and TRBJ2-5; TRBD2 is a possible D gene (7 bases). This CDR3 has 15 amino acids. CDR1 is MGHRA, CDR2 YSYEKL, per germline. Trimming cost V 0 bases and J 4 bases, with 12 bases left between them. The CDR3 loop reads CASSQENREGETQYF. In DNA form, the CDR3 reads TGCGCCAGCAGCCAAGAGAACAGGGAGGGAGAGACCCAGTACTTC.

The rearrangement links TRBV19 to TRBJ1-1; tentative D call: TRBD1 (5 bases). Germline V gives CDR1 LNHDA, CDR2 SQIVND (reference sequence). The length of the CDR3 is 14 residues. Trimming took off 1 base at V and 5 bases at J, with 11 bases between the two ends. CDR3 loop: CASSIGPGQTEAFF. CDR3 nucleotides: TGTGCCAGTAGTATAGGGCCAGGGCAAACTGAAGCTTTCTTT.

The J gene is TRBJ2-2, the V gene TRBV4-2; D gene ambiguous. V dropped 0 bases and J dropped 5 bases, with 7 bases sitting between them. CDR3 length: 14 residues. Germline lookup yields CDR1 LGHNA and CDR2 YNFKEQ. The CDR3 sequence is CASSQELLTGELFF. Here the CDR3 DNA reads TGTGCCAGCAGCCAAGAACTCTTGACCGGGGAGCTGTTTTTT.

This chain uses TRBV5-1 with TRBJ2-1; 8 positions agree with TRBD2. The ends lost 1 base at V and 4 bases at J; junction bases unmatched: 7. CDR3 size: 16 residues. Germline V gene data show CDR1 as SGHRS and CDR2 as YFSETQ. The CDR3 reads CASSLYPGGRYNEQFF. In DNA form, the CDR3 reads TGCGCCAGCAGCTTGTACCCGGGGGGGCGTTACAATGAGCAGTTCTTC.

The J gene is TRBJ1-2, the V gene TRBV28; 10 bases agree with TRBD1. This CDR3 is built from 16 residues. V shed 5 bases, J shed 4 bases, and the junction held 10 bases outside the gene matches. The V gene's germline CDR1 is MDHEN and CDR2 SYDVKM. The CDR3, as DNA: TGTGCCAGCAGTCCCCACGGGACAGGGGTTGGCTATGGCTACACCTTC. It translates to CASSPHGTGVGYGYTF.

V is TRBV2 and J is TRBJ1-4; D might be TRBD1 (6 bases). The CDR3 extends over 15 amino acids. The germline CDR1 and CDR2 sequences are SNHLY and FYNNEI. V gave up 4 bases and J gave up 4 bases, with 13 bases separating them. CDR3 in amino acids: CASSASRGLNEKLFF. The CDR3 DNA sequence: TGTGCCAGCAGTGCCTCCAGGGGACTTAATGAAAAACTGTTTTTT.

This clone came up a few times. V gene TRBV27 combines with J gene TRBJ1-5, with TRBD1 identical over 9 bases. This CDR3 contains 15 residues. J lost 8 bases, V lost 4 bases, and 9 bases had no gene match. The germline gives CDR1 MNHEY, CDR2 SMNVEV (reference sequence). This CDR3 is CASSSNRGLHEPQHF. The DNA for the CDR3 is TGTGCCAGCAGTTCGAACAGGGGGCTGCATGAGCCCCAGCATTTT.

This clone was counted only a few times. CDR3 sequence reads: CASSLQGHSPLHF. Written as DNA, the CDR3 is TGTGCCAGCAGCCTCCAGGGCCATTCACCCCTCCACTTT. The rearrangement joins TRBV7-3 to TRBJ1-6, with D perhaps TRBD1 (5 bases). The V gene's germline CDR1 is SGHTA and CDR2 FQGTGA. The germline V and J ends were trimmed by 5 bases and 8 bases, with 10 bases remaining between them. This CDR3 is built from 13 residues.

The J gene is TRBJ1-5, the V gene TRBV7-8, with 9 bases lining up with TRBD1. Losses at the gene ends were 5 bases for V and 4 bases for J; bases not matched to a gene: 9. The germline V gene encodes CDR1 SGHVS and CDR2 FQNEAQ. The CDR3 length is 16 residues. CDR3 region: CASSRQTGGGNQPQHF. Written as DNA, the CDR3 is TGTGCCAGCAGCAGACAGACAGGGGGAGGGAATCAGCCCCAGCATTTT.

The chain is built from TRBV5-5 and TRBJ2-7; 13 bases map to TRBD2. This CDR3 contains 20 residues. CDR1 and CDR2 (germline): SGHKS, YYEKEE (reference sequence). V gave up 0 bases and J gave up 0 bases; unmatched junction bases: 12. The CDR3 loop reads CASSLEPRGLAGKSSYEQYF. DNA of the CDR3: TGTGCCAGCAGCTTGGAACCTCGGGGACTAGCGGGGAAAAGCTCCTACGAGCAGTACTTC.

This rearrangement joins TRBV5-1 to TRBJ2-2; 8 bases agree with TRBD1. CDR3 length: 16 amino acids. The V gene end was trimmed by 1 base and the J gene end by 4 bases; junction bases not matched to a gene: 6. CDR1 and CDR2 (germline): SGHRS, YFSETQ. CDR3 amino acids: CASSLSGGSVTGELFF. The CDR3 DNA sequence: TGCGCCAGCAGCTTGTCAGGGGGCTCTGTCACCGGGGAGCTGTTTTTT.

A single count supports this clone. V and J are TRBV6-6 and TRBJ1-1; no reliable D call. CDR3 length: 13 residues. CDR1 MNHNY and CDR2 SVGAGI come from the germline V gene (reference sequence). V was pared by 2 bases and J by 3 bases, with 7 bases between. The CDR3 reads CASSYGQDTEAFF. CDR3 nucleotide sequence: TGTGCCAGCAGTTACGGTCAGGACACTGAAGCTTTCTTT.

This clone has just one count. This chain links TRBV7-9 with TRBJ1-6, with 8 nucleotides matching TRBD1. Trimming at V came to 2 bases and at J to 7 bases, leaving 4 bases not matched to a gene. Per germline, CDR1 SEHNR and CDR2 FQNEAQ (reference sequence). This CDR3 is built from 15 residues. This CDR3 is CASSLTGTGNSPLHF. The DNA of the CDR3 is TGTGCCAGCAGCTTAACCGGGACAGGAAATTCACCCCTCCACTTT.

This clone appeared a single time. The chain recombines TRBV3-1 (or the pseudogene TRBV3-2) with TRBJ1-4, with D uncertain. The ends were cut back, 4 bases at V and 3 bases at J, with 12 bases in the middle. The CDR3 runs 15 residues. CDR1 and CDR2 from the germline V gene are LGHDT and YNNKEL (reference sequence). The chain's CDR3 is CASSPPGRPNEKLFF. The CDR3 coding sequence is TGTGCCAGCAGCCCCCCGGGCCGGCCTAATGAAAAACTGTTTTTT.

The chain has TRBV19 and TRBJ2-7; D assignment may be TRBD1 or TRBD2 (5 bases each). Germline V gene data show CDR1 as LNHDA and CDR2 as SQIVND (reference sequence). Between the trimmed V and J ends, which lost 4 bases and 0 bases, there was a span of 16 bases. The CDR3 covers 16 residues. As DNA, the CDR3 is TGTGCCAGTAGTAAGAGGACCGGGACGGTCTCCTACGAGCAGTACTTC. It translates to CASSKRTGTVSYEQYF. The full variable domain, rest sourced from reference TRBV19 and TRBJ2-7, is DGGITQSPKYLFRKEGQNVTLSCEQNLNHDAMYWYRQDPGQGLRLIYYSQIVNDFQKGDIAEGYSVSREKKESFPLTVTSAQKNPTAFYLCASSKRTGTVSYEQYFGPGTRLTVT.

The chain uses TRBV5-5 and TRBJ1-2, with D possibly being TRBD1 (5 bases). The CDR3 covers 14 residues. Germline-derived CDR1 and CDR2 are SGHKS and YYEKEE (reference sequence). V lost 0 bases to trimming and J lost 8 bases, with 14 bases between them. CDR3 nucleotides: TGTGCCAGCAGCTTGGTGGCAGGGACTACAGGCTACACCTTC. Its translation is CASSLVAGTTGYTF.

The chain combines TRBV7-9 with TRBJ1-1, with D uncertain. The V end lost 3 bases, the J end lost 0 bases, and 5 bases lay between the germline ends. CDR1 is SEHNR and CDR2 is FQNEAQ in the germline V gene (reference sequence). CDR3 length: 13 residues. CDR3 sequence: CASSLTMNTEAFF. Here the CDR3 DNA reads TGTGCCAGCAGCTTGACAATGAACACTGAAGCTTTCTTT.

The rearrangement joins TRBV5-4 to TRBJ1-2; D is perhaps TRBD1 (5 bases). V was shortened by 0 bases and J by 8 bases, with 11 bases between the two germline ends. The germline V gene encodes CDR1 SGHNT and CDR2 YYREEE (reference sequence). This CDR3 region has 13 residues. This CDR3 reads CASSLDRHVGYTF. The CDR3 coding sequence is TGTGCCAGCAGCTTGGACAGGCACGTCGGCTACACCTTC.

The CDR3 DNA follows: TGTGCCAGCAGTTGGGGGAGGGGCAACACTGAAGCTTTCTTT. This gives the protein CASSWGRGNTEAFF. V is TRBV27 and J is TRBJ1-1; TRBD1 is a possible D gene (5 bases). The germline CDR1 and CDR2 sequences are MNHEY and SMNVEV (reference sequence). CDR3 length equals 14 residues. Trimming stripped 4 bases from V and 2 bases from J, with 11 bases between.